This TCR beta chain was sequenced during a study of T cell changes during pregnancy in multiple sclerosis. V dropped 4 bases and J dropped 2; count of bases not matched to a gene: 5. The CDR3 runs to 15 residues. The V gene's germline CDR1 is SGHRS and CDR2 YFSETQ. TCRdb keeps only in-frame clones here, not all; method: immunoSEQ multiplex PCR. This sample yields tens of thousands of clones, of which 85% to 95% are seen a single time; roughly 1% belongs to the top ten. The input for sequencing was peripheral blood, taken in the first trimester of pregnancy. The chain links TRBV5-1 to TRBJ2-3, with 9 bases identical to TRBD1. This sequence was found in a female donor with multiple sclerosis, enrolled in a pregnancy study. In nucleotides, the CDR3 is TGCGCCAGCAGCCCCGGGACAGGGAACACAGATACGCAGTATTTT. Translating gives CASSPGTGNTDTQYF.